The rows below give T cell receptor beta chains drawn from one sample of a study of T cells in Graves' hyperthyroidism and ophthalmopathy. From the multiplex PCR reads, TCRdb called clonotypes with MiXCR, one entry per CDR3 protein. The sample consists of roughly 700,000 distinct CDR3 sequences, 17% of them appearing once. Sequencing input: blood. These receptors were obtained from a man between 45 and 60 years old with Graves' hyperthyroidism. Each CDR3 is given with its conserved first and last residue. D genes are given only for firm matches. A row's size may be missing; if present it is once, few, many or a size class.

TRBJ2-5,14,TRBD1,many,TRBV2,TGTGCCTTCCGGACAGGGTTGCGTGTGAAGACCCAGTACTTC,CAFRTGLRVKTQYF
TRBJ2-6,19,TRBD1,.,TRBV6-9,TGTGCCAGCAGTTATTATCCGGGACAGGGGGCTTCTGGGGCCAACGTCCTGACTTTC,CASSYYPGQGASGANVLTF
TRBJ2-7,16,TRBD1,few,TRBV6-1,TGTGCCAGCAGTTCCCCCGGGACAGGGTTTTCCTACGAGCAGTACTTC,CASSSPGTGFSYEQYF
TRBJ2-1,19,TRBD2,many,TRBV28,TGTGCCAGCAGTCCAGGGACTAGCGGGAGATACGGGTCCTACAATGAGCAGTTCTTC,CASSPGTSGRYGSYNEQFF
TRBJ1-6,16,TRBD1,.,TRBV18,TGTGCCAGCTCAATTCGACAGGGGTCGGCTAATTCACCCCTCCACTTT,CASSIRQGSANSPLHF
TRBJ2-7,13,.,many,TRBV6-1,TGTGCCAGCAACTATCTAGAACCCTACGAGCAGTACTTC,CASNYLEPYEQYF
TRBJ2-7,13,.,many,TRBV2,TGTGCCAGCAGTACGAGGGAGAGGGTCGAGCAGTACTTC,CASSTRERVEQYF
TRBJ2-5,15,.,.,TRBV12-3/TRBV12-4,TGTGCCAGCAGTTTTGTTGCGTCAACAGGGGAGACCCAGTACTTC,CASSFVASTGETQYF
TRBJ1-6,17,TRBD1,many,TRBV28,TGTGCCAGCAGTCTAAGCCGGGACAGGGTGCGGAATTCACCCCTCCACTTT,CASSLSRDRVRNSPLHF
TRBJ2-1,15,TRBD1,.,TRBV7-7,TGTGCTAGCAGCTACACAGGGGTCCCCTACAATGAGCAGTTCTTC,CASSYTGVPYNEQFF
TRBJ1-2,16,.,.,TRBV18,TGTGCCAGCTCAACTCTCCCGGGACAAAGCAACTATGGCTACACCTTC,CASSTLPGQSNYGYTF
TRBJ2-7,13,.,.,TRBV20-1,TGCAGTGCTCAAGAGGGGCCAGGGCACGAGCAGTACTTC,CSAQEGPGHEQYF
TRBJ2-1,16,.,.,TRBV6-1,TGTGCCAGCAGCCTCGCCGGATCAGGATCGTTCAATGAGCAGTTCTTC,CASSLAGSGSFNEQFF
TRBJ1-1,14,.,many,TRBV15,TGTGCCACCAGCAGAGATACAGGGTACACTGAAGCTTTCTTT,CATSRDTGYTEAFF
TRBJ1-1,14,.,many,TRBV6-5,TGTGCCAGCAGTTACTACGACAGTGGGACTGAAGCTTTCTTT,CASSYYDSGTEAFF
TRBJ1-2,13,.,many,TRBV19,TGTGCCAGTAGTTTCGGGTTAGGCTATGGCTACACCTTC,CASSFGLGYGYTF
TRBJ2-1,12,.,few,TRBV7-9,TGTGCCAGCAGCCCCGGGCGGAATGAGCAGTTCTTC,CASSPGRNEQFF
TRBJ2-1,16,TRBD2,many,TRBV12-3/TRBV12-4,TGTGCCAGCAGTTTACAGACTAGCGGGAGGGCCTATGAGCAGTTCTTC,CASSLQTSGRAYEQFF
TRBJ2-1,18,TRBD1,few,TRBV20-1,TGCAGTGCTACCAATGTCCCGGGACAGGGAACAGGCTACAATGAGCAGTTCTTC,CSATNVPGQGTGYNEQFF
TRBJ2-5,14,.,many,TRBV28,TGTGCCAGCAGTTTTTTACAAACCGGAGAGACCCAGTACTTC,CASSFLQTGETQYF
TRBJ2-1,13,TRBD2,many,TRBV6-1,TGTGCCAGCAGTTCAGCGGGAGGGAATGAGCAGTTCTTC,CASSSAGGNEQFF
TRBJ2-1,16,TRBD1,many,TRBV10-3,TGTGCCATCAGTGAGTCGAATAGGGGGCTTTACAATGAGCAGTTCTTC,CAISESNRGLYNEQFF
TRBJ2-6,15,.,many,TRBV28,TGTGCCAGCAGTTCCGGACAGACTGGGGCCAACGTCCTGACTTTC,CASSSGQTGANVLTF
TRBJ1-2,16,.,many,TRBV6-1,TGTGCCAGCAGCCGTGGCAGGACAGCGCCGAACTATGGCTACACCTTC,CASSRGRTAPNYGYTF
TRBJ2-2,16,.,.,TRBV6-1,TGTGCCAGCAGCCCGAAGGGACTCTTGATCACCGGGGAGCTGTTTTTT,CASSPKGLLITGELFF
TRBJ2-2,11,.,.,TRBV5-1,TGTGCCAGCAGCGTCGACGGGGAGCTGTTTTTT,CASSVDGELFF
TRBJ2-7,16,TRBD2,many,TRBV7-9,TGTGCCAGCAGTCCGGGACTAGCGGCGATCCCCTACGAGCAGTACTTC,CASSPGLAAIPYEQYF
TRBJ1-5,17,TRBD1,few,TRBV27,TGTGCCAGCAGTACCGGGACAGGAAAATATAGCAATCAGCCCCAGCATTTT,CASSTGTGKYSNQPQHF
TRBJ2-1,15,.,many,TRBV12-3/TRBV12-4,TGTGCCAGCAGTTTAAGCACGAACTCCTACAATGAGCAGTTCTTC,CASSLSTNSYNEQFF
TRBJ2-7,15,TRBD2,.,TRBV27,TGTGCCAGCAGTTTATCCGCTAGCGGGAACCACGAGCAGTACTTC,CASSLSASGNHEQYF
TRBJ2-7,14,TRBD1,many,TRBV2,TGTGCCAGCAGTGATTTGGACAGGAGCTACGAGCAGTACTTC,CASSDLDRSYEQYF
TRBJ1-1,12,.,many,TRBV12-5,TGTGCTAGTGGTTTGGCTTTTCAACGGGCTTTCTTT,CASGLAFQRAFF
TRBJ2-1,17,TRBD2,many,TRBV27,TGTGCCAGCAGTTTATCGTGGGCTAGCGGATATTACAATGAGCAGTTCTTC,CASSLSWASGYYNEQFF
TRBJ2-7,14,.,.,TRBV9,TGTGCCAGCAGCGTAGCTCCGGGTGCCAGCGAGCAGTACTTC,CASSVAPGASEQYF
TRBJ1-1,13,.,many,TRBV6-2/TRBV6-3,TGTGCCAGCAGTTATAACCCGAACACTGAAGCTTTCTTT,CASSYNPNTEAFF
TRBJ2-1,17,TRBD2,.,TRBV19,TGTGCCAGTAGTCCCCTTAGCGGGCTCAGCTCCTACAATGAGCAGTTCTTC,CASSPLSGLSSYNEQFF
TRBJ2-1,12,.,many,TRBV7-9,TGTGCCAGCAGCTTTGGTATGAATGAGCAGTTCTTC,CASSFGMNEQFF
TRBJ1-5,16,TRBD1,.,TRBV19,TGTGCCAGTAGTATCTCCGGAACAGGGGGGAATCAGCCCCAGCATTTT,CASSISGTGGNQPQHF
TRBJ1-2,14,TRBD1,few,TRBV7-2,TGTGCCAGCAGCCCCCAAGGACAGGTGTATGGCTACACCTTC,CASSPQGQVYGYTF